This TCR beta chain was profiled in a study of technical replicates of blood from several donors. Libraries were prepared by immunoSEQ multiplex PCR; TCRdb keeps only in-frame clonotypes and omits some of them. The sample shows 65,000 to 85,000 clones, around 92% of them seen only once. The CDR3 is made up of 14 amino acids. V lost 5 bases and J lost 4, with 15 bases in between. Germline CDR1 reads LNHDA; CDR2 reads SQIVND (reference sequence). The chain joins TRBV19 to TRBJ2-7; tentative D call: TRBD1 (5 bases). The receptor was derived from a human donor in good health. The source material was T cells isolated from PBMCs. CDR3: CASSPQGLGYEQYF. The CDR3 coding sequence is TGTGCCAGTAGTCCGCAGGGATTAGGTTACGAGCAGTACTTC.